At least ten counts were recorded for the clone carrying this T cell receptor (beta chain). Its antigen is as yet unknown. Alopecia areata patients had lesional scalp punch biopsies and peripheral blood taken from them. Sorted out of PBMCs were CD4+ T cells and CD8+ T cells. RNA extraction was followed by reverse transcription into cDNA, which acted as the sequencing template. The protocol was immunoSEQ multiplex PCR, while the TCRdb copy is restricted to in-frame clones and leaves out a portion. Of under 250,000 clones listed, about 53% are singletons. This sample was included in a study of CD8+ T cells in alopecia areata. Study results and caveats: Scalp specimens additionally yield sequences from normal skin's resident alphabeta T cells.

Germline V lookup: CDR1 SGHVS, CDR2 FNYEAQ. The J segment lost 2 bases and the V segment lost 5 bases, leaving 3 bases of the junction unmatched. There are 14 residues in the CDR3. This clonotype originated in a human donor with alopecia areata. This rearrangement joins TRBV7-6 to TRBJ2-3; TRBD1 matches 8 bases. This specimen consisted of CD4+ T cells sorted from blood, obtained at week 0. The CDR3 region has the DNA TGTGCCAGCAGCCGGGACAGGCCCACAGATACGCAGTATTTT. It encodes CASSRDRPTDTQYF.